This T cell receptor (beta chain) was recovered during a study of blood T cells in healthy people across ages. Germline V CDR1 and CDR2: MNHEY, SVGEGT. The CDR3 loop spans 13 amino acids. V was clipped by 2 bases and J by 11 bases, with 15 bases between them. Study outcomes and limitations: Whereas aged donors had fewer naive CD4+ cells, long-lived donors had more of them and higher diversity.

Sample-barcoded 5' priming and a J-beta primer mix drove a second PCR of about 6 to 12 cycles. Every single cDNA molecule received a tag from a template-switch adaptor with 12 random nucleotides. TCRdb re-analysed the 5' RACE reads in MiXCR, keeping a single row per CDR3 protein. The sample carries about 830,000 distinct CDR3 sequences, approximately 67% recorded once. This clonotype was recorded only once. Its antigen is unidentified. The sequenced sample consisted of blood. This TCR was recovered from a man aged 30 to 39 in good health. The V call is TRBV6-2 or TRBV6-3, the J call TRBJ2-5; maybe TRBD2 (6 bases). The CDR3 DNA follows: TGTGCCAGCAGTTACGAACCGGGACTGGTGCAGTACTTC. Amino acid sequence: CASSYEPGLVQYF.